This T cell receptor beta chain was sequenced for a study of CD8 T cells in Susac syndrome. At the level of the study: The sequenced Susac syndrome patients comprised five or six with active disease and about eight in remission. Treatment status at blood draw for the Susac syndrome patients was therapy-naive, corticosteroids, or intravenous immunoglobulin alone. Study outcomes and limitations: Clonal expansion of Susac CD8+ cells peaked in TEMRA cells, and it also peaked in active patients. The total CD8+ repertoires contained more than 15 Susac-specific public clones, and the CD8+ TEMRA repertoires contained five.

Remarks on this clonotype: Its antigen is not identified.

CDR3 length: 17 residues. J gave up 1 base and V 0 bases, and 7 bases lay outside the gene matches. CDR1 is SGHRS, CDR2 YFSETQ, per germline. Random hexamers were used to reverse transcribe an amount of roughly 0.45 to 1 ug RNA. TCRdb used MiXCR to reprocess the immunoSEQ multiplex PCR reads, holding one entry per CDR3 protein. The sample holds some 200,000 distinct CDR3 sequences, roughly 94% seen once. The sequence derives from a human donor with Susac syndrome. Sequencing was performed on CD8+ T cells from PBMCs. V is TRBV5-1 and J is TRBJ2-7, with TRBD1 matching 10 bases. CDR3 in DNA: TGCGCCAGCAGCTTGGGACAGGGGGCCGGATTGTCCTACGAGCAGTACTTC. Amino acids: CASSLGQGAGLSYEQYF.